Listed below are T cell receptor beta chains from one sample, sequenced in a study of T-cell reconstitution after alpha-beta-depleted transplantation in children. TCRdb used MiXCR to reprocess the PCR reads, holding one entry per CDR3 protein. The sample yields over 550,000 distinct CDR3 sequences, roughly a tenth seen once. This material consisted of PBMCs from the stem cell graft donor, taken from the stem cell graft. These receptors originate from a human donor who donated a stem cell graft to a child with acute myeloid leukemia. CDR3s include the opening cysteine and the closing phenylalanine or tryptophan. Fields, in order: V gene, clone size, D gene, CDR3 length, J gene, CDR3 DNA, CDR3 protein. A D gene is named only where the DNA matches it firmly. Clone size is not always given. Where it is, it says once, few, many or a class for expanded clones.

>TRBV7-9|NA|NA|12|TRBJ2-1
TGTGCCAGCACCTTAACAGAATATGAGCAGTTCTTC
CASTLTEYEQFF
>TRBV5-1|few|TRBD1|14|TRBJ2-2
TGCGCCAGCAGCGTTAGCAGGGGGACCGGGGAGCTGTTTTTT
CASSVSRGTGELFF
>TRBV30|NA|TRBD1|13|TRBJ2-7
TGTGCCTGGAGTGGGACAGGGGTGTTCGAGCAGTACTTC
CAWSGTGVFEQYF
>TRBV15|few|NA|14|TRBJ1-1
TGTGCCACCAGCAGGGACGGTTTTGGGACTGAAGCTTTCTTT
CATSRDGFGTEAFF
>TRBV5-1|many|NA|14|TRBJ2-1
TGCGCCAGCTCGATTTTAAGGCCGGACAATGAGCAGTTCTTC
CASSILRPDNEQFF
>TRBV25-1|few|NA|15|TRBJ1-2
TGTGCCAGCAGTGACTATGGAGAGGGATTTTATGGCTACACCTTC
CASSDYGEGFYGYTF
>TRBV29-1|many|TRBD1|15|TRBJ2-2
TGCAGCGTTGGGCCCCGGGACAGGAACACCGGGGAGCTGTTTTTT
CSVGPRDRNTGELFF
>TRBV7-3|NA|TRBD1|16|TRBJ1-1
TGTGCCAGCAGCCCTGGGACAGGTGGGAGGGGATATGAAGCTTTCTTT
CASSPGTGGRGYEAFF
>TRBV20-1|NA|TRBD2|16|TRBJ2-3
TGCAGTGCTAGAGCTTTGACTAGCGGGAATGCAGATACGCAGTATTTT
CSARALTSGNADTQYF
>TRBV9|NA|TRBD2|14|TRBJ2-7
TGTGCCAGCAGCACCGGGGGGGGGACCTACGAGCAGTACTTC
CASSTGGGTYEQYF
>TRBV6-1|NA|TRBD2|16|TRBJ2-1
TGTGCCAGCAGACTCTTAGCGGGAGCCGTCAGGGGTGAGCAGTTCTTC
CASRLLAGAVRGEQFF
>TRBV12-3/TRBV12-4|many|TRBD1|14|TRBJ1-5
TGTGCCAGCAGGCGACAGGGCCGCAATCAGCCCCAGCATTTT
CASRRQGRNQPQHF
>TRBV27|many|NA|12|TRBJ2-7
TGTGCCAGCAGTTTCGTGCCTTACGAGCAGTACTTC
CASSFVPYEQYF
>TRBV20-1|few|TRBD2|14|TRBJ2-2
TGCAGTGCTAGGGGACTAGCGGTCACCGGGGAGCTGTTTTTT
CSARGLAVTGELFF
>TRBV20-1|NA|NA|16|TRBJ1-1
TGCAGTGCTAGAGATCGTGTAGGGGGGCCGAACACTGAAGCTTTCTTT
CSARDRVGGPNTEAFF
>TRBV12-3/TRBV12-4|many|NA|14|TRBJ2-1
TGTGCCAGCAGGAGGAGGGGGGGCTACAATGAGCAGTTCTTC
CASRRRGGYNEQFF
>TRBV29-1|NA|NA|12|TRBJ1-2
TGCAGCGTTGAATCGGCTACTTATGGCTACACCTTC
CSVESATYGYTF
>TRBV10-3|NA|TRBD2|15|TRBJ2-7
TGTGCCATCAGTGAGGGGGGACTAGGGGGTGGCGAGCAGTACTTC
CAISEGGLGGGEQYF
>TRBV12-3/TRBV12-4|many|NA|13|TRBJ2-1
TGTGCCAGCCGAGAAAGGTCATACAATGAGCAGTTCTTC
CASRERSYNEQFF
>TRBV11-1|many|TRBD2|16|TRBJ2-1
TGTGCCAGCAGCGATACCAGCGGGAGCTCCTACAATGAGCAGTTCTTC
CASSDTSGSSYNEQFF
>TRBV4-2|NA|NA|15|TRBJ2-3
TGTGCCAGCAGCCACGCGACTAGTAAATCAGATACGCAGTATTTT
CASSHATSKSDTQYF
>TRBV18|NA|NA|14|TRBJ2-1
TGTGCCAGCTCACCACCGACGGCTGCCGGGGAGCAGTTCTTC
CASSPPTAAGEQFF
>TRBV10-3|many|NA|17|TRBJ1-4
TGTGCCATCAGTGTCACCCCGGATCTTGGGGAGGAGGAAAAACTGTTTTTT
CAISVTPDLGEEEKLFF
>TRBV12-5|many|NA|17|TRBJ2-4
TGTGCTAGTGGCTCTTCCGGAGACGACTTAGCCAAAAACATTCAGTACTTC
CASGSSGDDLAKNIQYF
>TRBV20-1|few|TRBD2|16|TRBJ2-4
TGCAGTGCCCCCGGGACTAGCGGGATAGCCAAAAACATTCAGTACTTC
CSAPGTSGIAKNIQYF
>TRBV29-1|NA|TRBD1|11|TRBJ2-1
TGCAGCGTTGCAGGGGGCAATAAGCAGTTCTTC
CSVAGGNKQFF
>TRBV6-5|NA|NA|14|TRBJ2-3
TGTGCCAGCAGTTCCAGCCCCTCCACAGATACGCAGTATTTT
CASSSSPSTDTQYF